This T cell receptor beta chain was recovered during a study of cytomegalovirus exposure and HLA in healthy donors. V trimming: 8 bases; J trimming: 6 bases; junction bases outside the gene matches: 6. Germline V gene sequence: CDR1 SNHLY, CDR2 FYNNEI. The CDR3 runs 12 residues. Regarding this clone: The antigen is unknown.

General study results and limits: For TCR beta chains, V- and J-gene trimming was later linked to a missense DCLRE1C variant.

PCR involved 60 Vbeta and 13 Jbeta primers. The assay was immunoSEQ multiplex PCR, and TCRdb's table has in-frame clones only and misses some. This sample carries some 130,000 clones, over 70% of them seen once, and the ten largest clones take about 4%. The clonotype was recovered from a woman between 40 and 50 years old in good health and CMV-seronegative. Sequenced sample: PBMCs. The chain uses TRBV2 and TRBJ2-7; 8 bases are a match to TRBD1. CDR3 DNA sequence: TGTGCCAGCGGACAGGGTCTGGGCGAGCAGTACTTC. Translating it yields CASGQGLGEQYF. Full variable domain (remainder filled in from reference TRBV2 and TRBJ2-7): EPEVTQTPSHQVTQMGQEVILRCVPISNHLYFYWYRQILGQKVEFLVSFYNNEISEKSEIFDDQFSVERPDGSNFTLKIRSTKLEDSAMYFCASGQGLGEQYFGPGTRLTVT.